Below are 3 T cell receptor beta chains sequenced from a single sample in a study of CD8+CD57+ T cells in acquired aplastic anemia. By flow cytometry, patients selected for sequencing had shown an expansion of CD8+CD57+ cells. The TCR beta profiling, which covered VDJ combination and CDR3 sequence, was carried out using genomic DNA as the template. TCRdb fed the reads into MiXCR, producing one record per CDR3 protein. The data show around 180,000 distinct CDR3 sequences, about half seen once. Sequencing was performed on sorted CD4+, CD8+, or CD8+CD57+ T cells (not recorded which) from PBMCs. These receptors all come from a human donor with aplastic anemia.

V gene TRBV19 combines with J gene TRBJ2-6; tentatively, D is TRBD2 (6 bases). Between the trimmed V and J ends, which lost 6 bases and 3 bases, there was a span of 12 bases. The CDR3 is 15 residues long. Germline CDR1 and CDR2: LNHDA and SQIVND (reference sequence). CDR3 sequence reads: CASRTGTDGANVLTF. The CDR3, as DNA: TGTGCCAGTAGAACCGGGACTGATGGGGCCAACGTCCTGACTTTC.

The chain carries TRBV15 and TRBJ2-5; either TRBD1 or TRBD2 may fit D (5 bases each). Germline-derived CDR1 and CDR2 are LNHNV and YYDKDF (reference sequence). The CDR3 loop spans 16 amino acids. V was pared by 1 base and J by 7 bases, with 19 bases between. CDR3: CATSRAPAVAGGTQYF. The CDR3 nucleotides read TGTGCCACCAGCAGAGCACCAGCAGTTGCTGGGGGGACCCAGTACTTC.

This clonotype showed up many times. This chain joins TRBV20-1 and TRBJ2-7, with D perhaps TRBD2 (5 bases). The CDR3 consists of 13 residues. V dropped 6 bases and J dropped 2 bases, with 14 bases sitting between them. Germline-derived CDR1 and CDR2 are DFQATT and SNEGSKA (reference sequence). The CDR3 region is CSAPWPGTYEQYF. The CDR3 region has the DNA TGCAGTGCCCCCTGGCCGGGGACCTACGAGCAGTACTTC.